The 10 T cell receptor beta chains given below trace back to one sample, sequenced in a study of CD8+ T cells in alopecia areata (dated by TCRdb to 2017 to 2018). Taken with the paper, the label for time point translates to: roughly 24 weeks on oral tofacitinib. The treatment or condition label here, explained by the study, means: oral pan-JAK inhibitor, 5-10 mg twice daily. Libraries were constructed by the immunoSEQ multiplex PCR assay. To provide template for TCR sequencing, every sample had RNA extracted and reverse transcribed into cDNA. What TCRdb holds here is the immuneACCESS table cut down to in-frame rearrangements. Part of the clones is not present; checked against another copy, under half of the missing clones reflect an unresolved V gene, and the others are unexplained. This sample comprises some 110,000 clones, about 60% of them detected only once. Of the sample, more than 9% is held by the ten largest clones.

Here the sequenced sample was CD8+ T cells sorted from blood, taken at week 24, from a patient treated with tofacitinib. These receptors came from a human donor with alopecia areata.

The V and J genes are TRBV4-1 and TRBJ1-1; D is uncertain. CDR1 is MGHRA, CDR2 YSYEKL, per germline. V was shortened by 0 bases and J by 14 bases, with 7 bases between the two germline ends. This CDR3 comprises 10 residues. The CDR3 nucleotides are TGCGCCAGCAGCCAAGATAGGGTCTTCTTT. As protein: CASSQDRVFF.

The gene calls are TRBV23-1 and TRBJ2-3, with D perhaps TRBD2 (6 bases). TRBV23-1 is known as an ORF, though its function is uncertain. The V end was cut by 0 bases, the J end by 6 bases, with 28 bases between. The CDR3 extends over 20 amino acids. CDR3 sequence reads: CASSQSRRGGPSVNMDTQYF. The CDR3, as DNA: TGCGCCAGCAGTCAATCGCGGCGGGGCGGCCCTAGTGTAAATATGGATACGCAGTATTTT.

The chain is built from TRBV27 and TRBJ1-2; a weak D match, TRBD1 (5 bases). The CDR3 length is 15 residues. Germline CDR1 and CDR2: MNHEY and SMNVEV (reference sequence). The V gene lost 0 bases and the J gene lost 4 bases, with 12 bases spanning the gap. The CDR3 DNA follows: TGTGCCAGCAGTTTATCCGGGGGGTTGCCCTATGGCTACACCTTC. Translated, it gives CASSLSGGLPYGYTF.

This chain connects TRBV4-1 to TRBJ1-1; 8 nucleotides line up with TRBD1. V shed 0 bases, J shed 11 bases, and the junction held 11 bases outside the gene matches. CDR1 is MGHRA and CDR2 is YSYEKL in the germline V gene. The CDR3 covers 15 residues. This chain's CDR3 is CASSQDHRTGGIAFF. Written as DNA, the CDR3 is TGCGCCAGCAGCCAAGATCATAGAACAGGGGGGATTGCTTTCTTT.

This CDR3 reads CASSGGGADTQYF. The CDR3 DNA reads as TGTGCCAGCAGCGGAGGAGGGGCAGATACGCAGTATTTT. V and J are TRBV13 and TRBJ2-3; perhaps TRBD2 as D (6 bases). The CDR3 extends over 13 amino acids. Trimming took 5 bases from V and 4 from J, leaving 10 bases between them. Germline V gene lookup returns CDR1 PRHDT and CDR2 FYEKMQ (reference sequence). Filled out from reference TRBV13 and TRBJ2-3, the complete variable domain reads AAGVIQSPRHLIKEKRETATLKCYPIPRHDTVYWYQQGPGQDPQFLISFYEKMQSDKGSIPDRFSAQQFSDYHSELNMSSLELGDSALYFCASSGGGADTQYFGPGTRLTVL.

The chain joins TRBV6-5 to TRBJ2-7; 8 nucleotides match TRBD1. CDR3 length: 15 amino acids. Trimming took 6 bases from V and 0 from J; bases not matched to a gene: 7. Germline lookup yields CDR1 MNHEY and CDR2 SVGAGI. The CDR3 here is CASRPGQASSYEQYF. The DNA for the CDR3 is TGTGCCAGCAGGCCGGGACAGGCAAGCTCCTACGAGCAGTACTTC.

The chain recombines TRBV5-1 with TRBJ1-1, with TRBD1 identical over 8 bases. CDR1 is SGHRS and CDR2 is YFSETQ in the germline V gene. This CDR3 has 17 amino acids. The ends lost 4 bases at V and 0 bases at J; junction bases unmatched: 11. The CDR3 protein is CASSDRQGFTMNTEAFF. The CDR3 nucleotides are TGCGCCAGCAGCGACCGACAGGGGTTTACCATGAACACTGAAGCTTTCTTT.

Concerning this clone itself: An end of the junction does not agree with germline; a read error may underlie this. V gene TRBV5-4 combines with J gene TRBJ1-2, with a weak D call TRBD1 (5 bases). The CDR3 is 15 residues long. Looked up from germline, CDR1 is SGHNT and CDR2 is YYREEE (reference sequence). The CDR3 is CASTLPRAPDYGYTF. CDR3 bases: TGTGCCAGCACCTTGCCCAGGGCCCCGGACTATGGCTACACCTTC.

V gene TRBV11-2 combines with J gene TRBJ2-3, with a possible D match to TRBD2 (7 bases). Germline V gene lookup returns CDR1 SGHAT and CDR2 FQNNGV. The ends were cut back, 0 bases at V and 3 bases at J, with 16 bases in the middle. This CDR3 is 17 amino acids long. The CDR3 coding sequence is TGTGCCAGCAGCTTAGATGATGGGGGGGGCGAGACAGATACGCAGTATTTT. Encoded protein: CASSLDDGGGETDTQYF.

The V gene is TRBV7-3, the J gene TRBJ2-1; tentative D call: TRBD2 (6 bases). CDR1 is SGHTA, CDR2 FQGTGA, per germline. Trimming pared 5 bases from V and 4 bases from J, leaving 12 bases between. The CDR3 sequence is 14 residues long. Here the CDR3 DNA reads TGTGCCAGCAGCCCGGAGGGAGGTTACAATGAGCAGTTCTTC. This encodes CASSPEGGYNEQFF.